These 23 T cell receptor beta chains were sequenced from one sample in a study of control samples from healthy donors and cancer patients. Profiling relied on immunoSEQ multiplex PCR, and the TCRdb table lists in-frame clones only, not all of them. The sample yields about 82,000 clones, 87% seen once. The sample taken for sequencing was blood. These receptors came from a man over 45 in good health.

This clone was recorded only once. CDR3 region: CASRTRGNTIYF. Here the CDR3 DNA reads TGTGCCAGTAGAACGCGGGGAAACACCATATATTTT. This chain uses TRBV19 with TRBJ1-3; D uncertain. CDR3 length: 12 amino acids. Germline CDR1 and CDR2: LNHDA and SQIVND (reference sequence). V gave up 6 bases and J gave up 4 bases, with 7 bases separating them.

The genes are TRBV20-1 and TRBJ1-4; weak D call: TRBD1 (6 bases). The germline V gene encodes CDR1 DFQATT and CDR2 SNEGSKA (reference sequence). This CDR3 has 14 amino acids. Deletions cut 3 bases from V and 3 bases from J, with 11 bases between. CDR3 in DNA: TGCAGTGCTAGTACGCCAGGGGCTAATGAAAAACTGTTTTTT. This sequence encodes CSASTPGANEKLFF.

V and J are TRBV6-2 or TRBV6-3 and TRBJ2-6; 7 bases align to TRBD1. This CDR3 spans 16 amino acids. Per the germline V gene, CDR1 is MNHEY and CDR2 is SVGEGT. J lost 1 base, V lost 5 bases, and 5 bases had no gene match. CDR3 residues: CASSTIQGSGANVLTF. The CDR3 nucleotides are TGTGCCAGCAGTACGATACAGGGGTCTGGGGCCAACGTCCTGACTTTC.

CDR3 sequence: CASSSINEQFF. CDR3 nucleotide sequence: TGTGCCAGCAGTTCAATAAATGAGCAGTTCTTC. The V and J genes are TRBV12-3 or TRBV12-4 and TRBJ2-1, with unresolved D. The CDR3 is 11 residues long. Deletions cut 4 bases from V and 7 bases from J, with 5 bases between.

The CDR3: CASSTGQQETQYF. CDR3 nucleotide sequence: TGTGCCAGCAGCACGGGACAGCAAGAGACCCAGTACTTC. The chain combines TRBV11-2 with TRBJ2-5, with TRBD1 matching 7 bases. Germline lookup yields CDR1 SGHAT and CDR2 FQNNGV. CDR3 length: 13 residues. V gave up 5 bases and J gave up 2 bases; unmatched junction bases: 2.

The genes are TRBV20-1 and TRBJ1-2; D is possibly TRBD1 (5 bases). CDR1 and CDR2 (germline): DFQATT, SNEGSKA (reference sequence). The CDR3 totals 12 residues. Trimming cost V 4 bases and J 6 bases, with 12 bases left between them. CDR3 nucleotides: TGCAGTGCTATTGAACAGGAAGATGGCTACACCTTC. Encoded protein: CSAIEQEDGYTF.

This clone was counted between two and nine times. The chain couples TRBV6-1 to TRBJ2-7, with TRBD1 matching over 11 bases. The CDR3 spans 15 residues. V dropped 2 bases and J dropped 6; count of bases not matched to a gene: 6. The V gene's germline CDR1 is MNHNS and CDR2 SASEGT. CDR3: CASSESRGTGGEQYF. The CDR3 bases are TGTGCCAGCAGTGAAAGTAGAGGGACAGGGGGCGAGCAGTACTTC.

The V call is TRBV7-2, the J call TRBJ2-5; the D gene is possibly TRBD1 (5 bases). The germline V gene has CDR1 SGHTA and CDR2 FQGNSA. This CDR3 has 14 residues. V was cut by 3 bases and J by 3 bases, with 11 bases left in between. The CDR3 spells CASSFPAGKETQYF. The CDR3 DNA follows: TGTGCCAGCAGCTTTCCGGCAGGGAAAGAGACCCAGTACTTC.

This clone was picked up a small number of times. The V gene is TRBV3-1 (or the pseudogene TRBV3-2), the J gene TRBJ2-7; 11 bases are shared with TRBD2. Germline V CDR1 and CDR2: LGHDT, YNNKEL (reference sequence). V was clipped by 4 bases and J by 3 bases; unmatched bases: 5. The CDR3 sequence is 15 residues long. CDR3 sequence reads: CASSRPTSGIYEQYF. DNA of the CDR3: TGTGCCAGCAGCCGGCCGACTAGCGGGATCTACGAGCAGTACTTC.

V and J are TRBV27 and TRBJ2-2, with 12 nucleotides matching TRBD2. This CDR3 comprises 15 residues. The V gene's germline CDR1 is MNHEY and CDR2 SMNVEV (reference sequence). V lost 5 bases, J lost 5 bases, and 3 bases stayed unmatched. CDR3 nucleotide sequence: TGTGCCAGCAGTATACTAGCGGGAGGAACCGGGGAGCTGTTTTTT. Its protein is CASSILAGGTGELFF.

The chain carries TRBV2 and TRBJ2-3; tentative D call: TRBD1 (6 bases). There are 14 residues in the CDR3. Trimming took 6 bases from V and 2 from J, leaving 12 bases between them. Germline CDR1 and CDR2: SNHLY and FYNNEI. As DNA, the CDR3 is TGTGCCAGCAGGATTGACAGGATCACAGATACGCAGTATTTT. This encodes CASRIDRITDTQYF.

This rearrangement joins TRBV7-3 to TRBJ2-3; no firm D call. This CDR3 comprises 17 residues. Germline loops: CDR1 SGHTA, CDR2 FQGTGA. The ends were cut back, 4 bases at V and 0 bases at J, with 17 bases in the middle. The CDR3 is CASSYNPTQTSTDTQYF. For the CDR3, the DNA is TGTGCCAGCAGCTATAATCCTACCCAAACTAGCACAGATACGCAGTATTTT.

The chain carries TRBV7-2 and TRBJ2-5; no clear D. Trimming shortened V by 4 bases and J by 4 bases, and 10 bases separated the two germline ends. CDR1 is SGHTA and CDR2 is FQGNSA in the germline V gene. CDR3 size: 13 residues. CDR3 residues: CASSSRDGETQYF. The DNA of the CDR3 is TGTGCCAGCAGCTCCAGAGACGGAGAGACCCAGTACTTC.

The V call is TRBV9, the J call TRBJ2-3; perhaps TRBD2 as D (5 bases). Trimming removed 0 bases from V and 0 bases from J, with 11 bases in between. The CDR3 is 16 amino acids. Germline CDR1 is SGDLS and CDR2 is YYNGEE. The CDR3 sequence is CASSVGGAESTDTQYF. CDR3 nucleotide sequence: TGTGCCAGCAGCGTAGGGGGAGCGGAGAGCACAGATACGCAGTATTTT.

The CDR3, as DNA: TGCGCCAGCAGCTTGGGGGGTAGCGGGAACGAGCAGTACTTC. This sequence encodes CASSLGGSGNEQYF. V gene TRBV5-1 combines with J gene TRBJ2-7, with 8 nucleotides matching TRBD2. The CDR3 is 14 amino acids. Germline trimming cut 0 bases from V and 5 bases from J; bases unmatched to any gene: 4. Germline CDR1 is SGHRS and CDR2 is YFSETQ.

This chain links TRBV28 with TRBJ1-5; maybe TRBD1 (6 bases). The V gene lost 7 bases and the J gene lost 2 bases, with 15 bases spanning the gap. The CDR3 sequence is 15 residues long. The germline CDR1 and CDR2 sequences are MDHEN and SYDVKM. Written as DNA, the CDR3 is TGTGCCAGCATTGGGGGGCAGTTTCGCAATCAGCCCCAGCATTTT. This translates into CASIGGQFRNQPQHF. The full variable domain, its missing parts supplied by reference TRBV28 and TRBJ1-5, is DVKVTQSSRYLVKRTGEKVFLECVQDMDHENMFWYRQDPGLGLRLIYFSYDVKMKEKGDIPEGYSVSREKKERFSLILESASTNQTSMYLCASIGGQFRNQPQHFGDGTRLSIL.

The chain joins TRBV5-1 to TRBJ2-1; 7 nucleotides agree with TRBD1. The CDR3 sequence is 15 residues long. Trimming cost V 5 bases and J 5 bases; bases outside gene matches: 10. Looked up from germline, CDR1 is SGHRS and CDR2 is YFSETQ. CDR3 loop: CASRPGQFNNNEQFF. The CDR3 DNA is TGCGCCAGCAGACCGGGACAGTTTAATAACAATGAGCAGTTCTTC.

This clone has just one count. The chain is built from TRBV2 and TRBJ2-4; D possibly matches TRBD1 or TRBD2 (5 bases each). V was pared by 8 bases and J by 0 bases, with 20 bases between. Germline loops: CDR1 SNHLY, CDR2 FYNNEI. The CDR3 loop spans 17 amino acids. CDR3 in amino acids: CASLYKGDGVAKNIQYF. CDR3 sequence (DNA): TGTGCCAGCCTATATAAAGGGGACGGGGTAGCCAAAAACATTCAGTACTTC.

V usage is TRBV30 and J usage is TRBJ1-4, with D hard to call. Deletions cut 2 bases from V and 8 bases from J, with 12 bases between. The CDR3 runs to 13 residues. Per the germline V gene, CDR1 is GTSNPN and CDR2 is SVGIG (reference sequence). CDR3 nucleotides: TGTGCCTGGAGTAAGGTCTCAACGGAAAAACTGTTTTTT. Its translation is CAWSKVSTEKLFF.

V usage is TRBV5-4 and J usage is TRBJ2-5; D is ambiguous. CDR1 and CDR2 (germline): SGHNT, YYREEE (reference sequence). The CDR3 runs to 14 residues. Trimming shortened V by 2 bases and J by 5 bases, and 13 bases separated the two germline ends. Here the CDR3 reads CASSFKGLGETQYF. The CDR3, as DNA: TGTGCCAGCAGCTTTAAAGGGTTGGGGGAGACCCAGTACTTC.

The chain is built from TRBV10-2 and TRBJ1-5, with D uncertain. This CDR3 comprises 12 residues. Germline CDR1 reads WSHSY; CDR2 reads SAAADI. The V gene lost 4 bases and the J gene lost 7 bases, with 8 bases spanning the gap. The CDR3 protein is CASSANSQPQHF. CDR3 nucleotides: TGCGCCAGCAGTGCAAACAGCCAGCCCCAGCATTTT.

The chain carries TRBV9 and TRBJ2-3; D is unresolved. Trimming took off 4 bases at V and 2 bases at J, with 11 bases between the two ends. The CDR3 spans 14 residues. Germline values: CDR1 SGDLS, CDR2 YYNGEE. This chain's CDR3 is CASSSRGNTDTQYF. CDR3 nucleotide sequence: TGTGCCAGCAGCTCCCGAGGCAACACAGATACGCAGTATTTT.

The rearrangement joins TRBV2 to TRBJ2-3; D possibly corresponds to TRBD2 (6 bases). The CDR3 has 14 residues. Trimming cost V 6 bases and J 0 bases, with 10 bases left between them. Germline CDR1 SNHLY, CDR2 FYNNEI. The CDR3 nucleotides are TGTGCCAGCAGGGTAGCGGCTAGCACAGATACGCAGTATTTT. It is translated as CASRVAASTDTQYF.